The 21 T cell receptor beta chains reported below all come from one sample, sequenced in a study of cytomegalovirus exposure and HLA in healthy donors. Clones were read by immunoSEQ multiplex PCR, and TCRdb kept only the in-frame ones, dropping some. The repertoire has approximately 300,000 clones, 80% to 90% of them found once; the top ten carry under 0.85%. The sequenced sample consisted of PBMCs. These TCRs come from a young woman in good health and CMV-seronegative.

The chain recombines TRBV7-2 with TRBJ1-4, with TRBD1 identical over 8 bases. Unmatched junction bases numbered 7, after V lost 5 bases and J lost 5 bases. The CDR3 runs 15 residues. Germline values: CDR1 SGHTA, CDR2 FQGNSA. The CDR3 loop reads CASSPNRGKNEKLFF. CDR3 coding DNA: TGTGCCAGCAGCCCGAACAGGGGGAAAAATGAAAAACTGTTTTTT.

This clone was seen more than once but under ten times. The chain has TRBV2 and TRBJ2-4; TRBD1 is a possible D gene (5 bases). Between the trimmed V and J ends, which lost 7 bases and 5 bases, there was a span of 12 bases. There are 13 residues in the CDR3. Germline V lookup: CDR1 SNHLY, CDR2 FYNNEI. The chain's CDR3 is CASKGWGENIQYF. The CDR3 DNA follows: TGTGCCAGCAAGGGCTGGGGCGAAAACATTCAGTACTTC.

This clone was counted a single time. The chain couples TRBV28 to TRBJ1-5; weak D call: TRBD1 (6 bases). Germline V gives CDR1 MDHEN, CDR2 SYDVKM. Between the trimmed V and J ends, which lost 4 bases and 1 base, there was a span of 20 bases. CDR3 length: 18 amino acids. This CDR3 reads CASSWPLGGGASNQPQHF. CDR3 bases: TGTGCCAGCAGTTGGCCTCTGGGGGGGGGCGCGAGCAATCAGCCCCAGCATTTT.

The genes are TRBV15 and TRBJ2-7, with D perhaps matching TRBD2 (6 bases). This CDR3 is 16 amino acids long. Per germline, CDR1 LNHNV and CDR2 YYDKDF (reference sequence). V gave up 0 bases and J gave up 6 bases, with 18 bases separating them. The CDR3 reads CATSRDIAGIGGEQYF. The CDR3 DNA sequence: TGTGCCACCAGCAGAGATATTGCGGGGATTGGTGGCGAGCAGTACTTC.

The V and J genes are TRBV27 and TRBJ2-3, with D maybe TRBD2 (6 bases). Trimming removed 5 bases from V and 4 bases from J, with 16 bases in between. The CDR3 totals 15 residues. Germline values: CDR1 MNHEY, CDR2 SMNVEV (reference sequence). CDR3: CASSILVGGADTQYF. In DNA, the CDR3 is TGTGCCAGCAGTATCTTAGTCGGCGGGGCAGATACGCAGTATTTT.

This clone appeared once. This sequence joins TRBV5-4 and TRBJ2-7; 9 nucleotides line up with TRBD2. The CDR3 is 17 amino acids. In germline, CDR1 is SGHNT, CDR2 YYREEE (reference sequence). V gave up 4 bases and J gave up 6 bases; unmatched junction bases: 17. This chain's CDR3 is CASSPGGVAGEVGEQYF. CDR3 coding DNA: TGTGCCAGCAGCCCCGGCGGGGTAGCGGGAGAGGTTGGCGAGCAGTACTTC.

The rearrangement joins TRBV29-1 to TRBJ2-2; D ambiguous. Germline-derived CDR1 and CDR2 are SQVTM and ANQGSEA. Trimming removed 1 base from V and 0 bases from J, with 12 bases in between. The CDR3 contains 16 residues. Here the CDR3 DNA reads TGCAGCGTTGAAGTTCTCAGGCAGACGAACACCGGGGAGCTGTTTTTT. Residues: CSVEVLRQTNTGELFF.

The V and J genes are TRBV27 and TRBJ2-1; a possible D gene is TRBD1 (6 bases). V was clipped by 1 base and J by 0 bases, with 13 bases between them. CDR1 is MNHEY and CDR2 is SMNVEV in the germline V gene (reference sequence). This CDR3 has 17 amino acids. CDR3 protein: CASSLFRTESSYNEQFF. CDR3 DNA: TGTGCCAGCAGTTTATTTCGGACAGAGTCCTCCTACAATGAGCAGTTCTTC.

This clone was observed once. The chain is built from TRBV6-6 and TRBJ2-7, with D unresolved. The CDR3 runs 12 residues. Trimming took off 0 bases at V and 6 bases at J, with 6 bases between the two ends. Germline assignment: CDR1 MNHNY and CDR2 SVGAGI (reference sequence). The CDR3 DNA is TGTGCCAGCAGTTACTCGTTAGTCGAGCAGTACTTC. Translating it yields CASSYSLVEQYF.

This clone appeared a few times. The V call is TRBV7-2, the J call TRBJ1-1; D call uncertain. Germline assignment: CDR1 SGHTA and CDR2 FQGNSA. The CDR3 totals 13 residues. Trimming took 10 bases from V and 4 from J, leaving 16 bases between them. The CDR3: CATQVQAGTEAFF. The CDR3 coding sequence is TGTGCCACCCAGGTCCAAGCGGGCACTGAAGCTTTCTTT. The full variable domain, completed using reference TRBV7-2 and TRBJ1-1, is GAGVSQSPSNKVTEKGKDVELRCDPISGHTALYWYRQSLGQGLEFLIYFQGNSAPDKSGLPSDRFSAERTGGSVSTLTIQRTQQEDSAVYLCATQVQAGTEAFFGQGTRLTVV.

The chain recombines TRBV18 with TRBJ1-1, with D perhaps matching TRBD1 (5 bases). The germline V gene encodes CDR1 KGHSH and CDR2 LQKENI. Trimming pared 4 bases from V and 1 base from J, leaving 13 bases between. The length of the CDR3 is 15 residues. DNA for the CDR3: TGTGCCAGCTCACAGGGGCAGAAAACGAACACTGAAGCTTTCTTT. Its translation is CASSQGQKTNTEAFF.

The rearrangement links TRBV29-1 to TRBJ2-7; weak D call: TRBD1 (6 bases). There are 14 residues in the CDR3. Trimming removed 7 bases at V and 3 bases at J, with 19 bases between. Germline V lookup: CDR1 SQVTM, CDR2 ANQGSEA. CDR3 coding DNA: TGCAGCGCCCGACCGGATGGGGGCGACTACGAGCAGTACTTC. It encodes CSARPDGGDYEQYF.

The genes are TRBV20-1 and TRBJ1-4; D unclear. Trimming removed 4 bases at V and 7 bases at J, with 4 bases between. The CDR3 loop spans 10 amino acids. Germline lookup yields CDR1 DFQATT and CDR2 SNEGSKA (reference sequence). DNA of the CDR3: TGCAGTGCTATCTCTGAAAAACTGTTTTTT. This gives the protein CSAISEKLFF.

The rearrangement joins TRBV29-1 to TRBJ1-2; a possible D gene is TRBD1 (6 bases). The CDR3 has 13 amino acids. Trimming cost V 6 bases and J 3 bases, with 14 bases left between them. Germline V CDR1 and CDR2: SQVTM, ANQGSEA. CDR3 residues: CSVSTGLDYGYTF. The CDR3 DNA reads TGCAGCGTCTCTACAGGGTTGGACTATGGCTACACCTTC.

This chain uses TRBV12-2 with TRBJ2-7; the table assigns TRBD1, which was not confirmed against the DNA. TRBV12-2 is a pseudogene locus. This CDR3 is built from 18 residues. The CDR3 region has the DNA TGTGCAAGTCGCTTAGGTGTGGGCCATGACAGTTTCCCCTACGAGCAGTACTTC. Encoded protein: CASRLGVGHDSFPYEQYF.

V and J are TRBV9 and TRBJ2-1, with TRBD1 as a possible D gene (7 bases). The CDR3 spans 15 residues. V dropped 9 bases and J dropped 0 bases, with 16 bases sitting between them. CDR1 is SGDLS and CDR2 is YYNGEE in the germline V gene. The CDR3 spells CATSSGGSSYNEQFF. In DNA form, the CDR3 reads TGTGCCACCTCCTCAGGGGGGAGCTCCTACAATGAGCAGTTCTTC.

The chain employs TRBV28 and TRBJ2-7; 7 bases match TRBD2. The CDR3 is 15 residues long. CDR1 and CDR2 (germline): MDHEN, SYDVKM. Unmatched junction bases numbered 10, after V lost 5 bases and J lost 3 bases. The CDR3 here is CASSTPSSGRYEQYF. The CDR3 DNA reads TGTGCCAGCAGTACCCCATCTAGCGGACGCTACGAGCAGTACTTC.

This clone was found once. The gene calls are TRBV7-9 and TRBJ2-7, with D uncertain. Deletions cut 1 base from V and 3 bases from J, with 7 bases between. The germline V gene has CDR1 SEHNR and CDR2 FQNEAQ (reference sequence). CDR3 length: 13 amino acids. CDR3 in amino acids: CASSLGILYEQYF. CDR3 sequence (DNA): TGTGCCAGCAGCTTAGGTATCCTCTACGAGCAGTACTTC.

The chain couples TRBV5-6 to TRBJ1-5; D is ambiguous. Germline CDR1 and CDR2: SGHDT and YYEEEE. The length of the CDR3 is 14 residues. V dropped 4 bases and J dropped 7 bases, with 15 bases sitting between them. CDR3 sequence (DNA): TGTGCCAGCAGCGCCGGGTTGACCGGGCAGCCCCAGCATTTT. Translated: CASSAGLTGQPQHF.

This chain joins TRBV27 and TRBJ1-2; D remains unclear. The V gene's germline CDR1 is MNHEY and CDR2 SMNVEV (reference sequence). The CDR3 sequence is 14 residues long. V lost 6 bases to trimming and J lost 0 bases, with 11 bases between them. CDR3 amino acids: CASSEHGSNYGYTF. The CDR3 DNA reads TGTGCCAGCAGCGAGCATGGTTCTAACTATGGCTACACCTTC.

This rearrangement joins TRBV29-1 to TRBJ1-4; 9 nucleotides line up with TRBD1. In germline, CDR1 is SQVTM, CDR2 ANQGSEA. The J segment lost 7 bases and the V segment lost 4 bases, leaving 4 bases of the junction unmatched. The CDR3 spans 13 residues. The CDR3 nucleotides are TGCAGCGTTGGAAGGGACAGGGCTGAAAAACTGTTTTTT. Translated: CSVGRDRAEKLFF.